Listed below are T cell receptor beta chains from one sample, sequenced in a study of cytomegalovirus exposure and HLA in healthy donors. Produced via immunoSEQ multiplex PCR; TCRdb's table is partial and in-frame only. The table shows under 200,000 clones, with 86% occurring only once. The sequencing input was PBMCs. The receptors here all came from a woman in her 30s in good health and CMV-seronegative. Both conserved end residues are part of each CDR3. The D gene is left open where the match is weak. Some rows have no size entry. The others give once, few or many, or a class for an expanded clone.

v_gene	d_gene	j_gene	abundance	CDR3aa	CDR3nt
TRBV2	.	TRBJ2-6	.	CARLNSGANVLTF	TGTGCCAGGTTGAACTCTGGGGCCAACGTCCTGACTTTC
TRBV5-1	.	TRBJ2-5	.	CASSLGTGRQETQYF	TGCGCCAGCAGCTTGGGTACAGGGAGGCAAGAGACCCAGTACTTC
TRBV5-4	.	TRBJ1-1	.	CASSSPGVRFGTEAFF	TGTGCCAGCAGCTCCCCAGGGGTTCGGTTCGGGACTGAAGCTTTCTTT
TRBV30	TRBD1	TRBJ1-2	.	CAWSTGGANYGYTF	TGTGCCTGGAGCACAGGGGGCGCGAACTATGGCTACACCTTC
TRBV6-5	.	TRBJ2-4	.	CASSRQSSAKNIQYF	TGTGCCAGCAGTCGACAGAGCTCAGCCAAAAACATTCAGTACTTC
TRBV5-1	TRBD2	TRBJ2-1	.	CASSFTSGRAYNEQFF	TGCGCCAGCAGCTTCACTAGCGGGAGGGCCTACAATGAGCAGTTCTTC
TRBV9	.	TRBJ1-1	.	CASSYRLNTEAFF	TGTGCCAGCAGTTACAGGTTGAACACTGAAGCTTTCTTT
TRBV7-6	.	TRBJ1-6	.	CASSLGQSNSPLHF	TGTGCCAGCAGCTTGGGGCAGTCTAATTCACCCCTCCACTTT
TRBV7-3	TRBD2	TRBJ2-5	.	CASSLVATQRGETQYF	TGTGCCAGCAGCTTAGTCGCGACCCAGCGGGGCGAGACCCAGTACTTC
TRBV18	.	TRBJ1-5	.	CASSPGTSRSNQPQHF	TGTGCCAGCTCACCCGGGACCTCGAGGAGCAATCAGCCCCAGCATTTT
TRBV4-2	.	TRBJ1-1	once	CASSQVPGQVNTEAFF	TGTGCCAGCAGCCAAGTTCCGGGACAAGTGAACACTGAAGCTTTCTTT
TRBV4-2	TRBD2	TRBJ2-1	once	CASSQVTSGGSVRYEQFF	TGTGCCAGCAGCCAAGTAACTAGCGGGGGCTCGGTTCGCTATGAGCAGTTCTTC
TRBV6-1	TRBD1	TRBJ2-7	.	CAIQDRVIYEQYF	TGTGCCATTCAGGACAGGGTGATTTACGAGCAGTACTTC
TRBV27	.	TRBJ2-2	once	CASSLLGPVLGQGTNTGELFF	TGTGCCAGCAGTTTACTCGGGCCCGTTCTGGGTCAGGGCACGAACACCGGGGAGCTGTTTTTT
TRBV7-9	.	TRBJ1-2	once	CASSLGSGEAYGYTF	TGTGCCAGCAGCTTAGGTTCGGGGGAGGCCTATGGCTACACCTTC
TRBV19	.	TRBJ2-6	.	CATSPGANVLTF	TGTGCCACTAGTCCCGGGGCCAACGTCCTGACTTTC
TRBV28	TRBD2	TRBJ2-7	.	CASSELAGADEQYF	TGTGCCAGCAGTGAACTAGCGGGAGCCGACGAGCAGTACTTC
TRBV7-8	TRBD2	TRBJ2-4	.	CASSLLAGGPGDIQYF	TGTGCCAGCAGTTTACTAGCGGGAGGGCCTGGAGACATTCAGTACTTC
TRBV7-6	.	TRBJ2-2	.	CASSLLTGRTTGELFF	TGTGCCAGCAGCTTACTGACAGGGAGGACCACCGGGGAGCTGTTTTTT
TRBV9	.	TRBJ2-3	.	CASSVVSRATDTQYF	TGTGCCAGCAGCGTAGTGTCAAGGGCCACAGATACGCAGTATTTT
TRBV7-9	TRBD1	TRBJ1-5	once	CASSSSGTGLNQPQHF	TGTGCCAGCAGTTCCTCCGGGACAGGGCTCAATCAGCCCCAGCATTTT
TRBV6-6	.	TRBJ1-1	.	CASSFRRESEAFF	TGTGCCAGCAGTTTCCGCAGGGAGTCTGAAGCTTTCTTT
TRBV29-1	.	TRBJ2-7	.	CSAGRDGGALYEQYF	TGCAGCGCTGGGCGGGACGGGGGCGCACTCTACGAGCAGTACTTC
TRBV6-5	.	TRBJ2-5	.	CASSYSCRGETQYF	TGTGCCAGCAGTTACTCTTGTAGGGGAGAGACCCAGTACTTC
TRBV27	TRBD1	TRBJ2-5	.	CASRPGTGGETQYF	TGTGCCAGCAGACCTGGGACAGGCGGGGAGACCCAGTACTTC
TRBV13	.	TRBJ1-1	.	CASSFGQSGTEAFF	TGTGCCAGCAGTTTCGGACAGTCAGGGACTGAAGCTTTCTTT
TRBV6-5	TRBD1	TRBJ1-1	.	CASRGTGMNTEAFF	TGTGCCAGCAGGGGGACAGGGATGAACACTGAAGCTTTCTTT
TRBV10-3	.	TRBJ1-2	.	CAIRWTNVNYGYTF	TGTGCCATCAGGTGGACAAATGTAAACTATGGCTACACCTTC
TRBV5-1	TRBD1	TRBJ2-4	.	CASSPRGTGENIQYF	TGCGCCAGCAGTCCCCGTGGGACAGGGGAAAACATTCAGTACTTC
TRBV7-8	.	TRBJ1-4	.	CASSPRWGAEGEKLFF	TGTGCCAGCAGCCCTAGATGGGGGGCCGAGGGTGAAAAACTGTTTTTT
TRBV10-3	.	TRBJ1-5	.	CAISEGEGTQPQHF	TGTGCCATCAGTGAAGGGGAGGGCACTCAGCCCCAGCATTTT
TRBV5-1	TRBD1	TRBJ1-1	.	CASSLAGGDTEAFF	TGCGCCAGCAGCTTGGCAGGGGGGGACACTGAAGCTTTCTTT
TRBV11-2	.	TRBJ2-7	.	CASSFFLTGPSREQYF	TGTGCCAGCAGCTTTTTCCTCACCGGGCCATCCCGCGAGCAGTACTTC
TRBV5-1	.	TRBJ1-4	.	CASSFGGSTNEKLFF	TGCGCCAGCAGCTTTGGGGGTTCAACTAATGAAAAACTGTTTTTT
TRBV2	TRBD1	TRBJ1-2	.	CASRGDSHYGYTF	TGTGCCAGCAGAGGGGACAGCCACTATGGCTACACCTTC
TRBV19	.	TRBJ1-5	.	CASSTTGNQPQHF	TGTGCCAGTAGTACCACAGGGAATCAGCCCCAGCATTTT
TRBV29-1	.	TRBJ1-1	.	CSVRGVGTEAFF	TGCAGCGTTCGAGGAGTAGGGACGGAAGCTTTCTTT
TRBV6-1	.	TRBJ2-7	.	CASRPSDPSSYEQYF	TGTGCCAGCAGGCCTTCGGATCCTAGCTCCTACGAGCAGTACTTC